The 12 T cell receptor beta chains below were found in one sample sequenced in a study of blood T cell repertoires in COVID-19. Assay: immunoSEQ multiplex PCR; the TCRdb copy retains only in-frame clones and omits some. This sample has approximately 85,000 clones, with around 86% found just once. Source material: peripheral blood. The receptors here all came from a man between 45 and 60 years old with active or convalescent COVID-19.

V usage is TRBV2 and J usage is TRBJ2-7; unclear D gene. The germline V gene has CDR1 SNHLY and CDR2 FYNNEI. The CDR3 runs 12 residues. The ends were cut back, 7 bases at V and 3 bases at J, with 10 bases in the middle. CDR3 loop: CASKASSYEQYF. The CDR3 DNA follows: TGTGCCAGCAAGGCTAGTAGCTACGAGCAGTACTTC.

J is TRBJ1-3 and V is TRBV9; D ambiguous. V was clipped by 4 bases and J by 0 bases, with 5 bases between them. The CDR3 has 13 amino acids. Germline CDR1 SGDLS, CDR2 YYNGEE. As DNA, the CDR3 is TGTGCCAGCAGCCTCCTCTCTGGAAACACCATATATTTT. It translates to CASSLLSGNTIYF.

Here the CDR3 DNA reads TGTGCCTGGAGCGCGGGGGTGTTTGGGGCCAACGTCCTGACTTTC. As protein: CAWSAGVFGANVLTF. The rearrangement uses TRBV30 and TRBJ2-6; 7 bases align to TRBD2. Losses at the gene ends were 3 bases for V and 3 bases for J; bases not matched to a gene: 5. Germline values: CDR1 GTSNPN, CDR2 SVGIG (reference sequence). The CDR3 totals 15 residues.

The sample holds one count of this clone. The rearrangement joins TRBV19 to TRBJ1-5; D not certain. The CDR3 is 15 residues long. The germline CDR1 and CDR2 sequences are LNHDA and SQIVND (reference sequence). V was pared by 2 bases and J by 5 bases, with 13 bases between. CDR3 residues: CASSIRPGQDQPQHF. The CDR3, as DNA: TGTGCCAGTAGTATAAGGCCAGGCCAGGATCAGCCCCAGCATTTT.

CDR3: CASSLNHQGGHEQYF. Written as DNA, the CDR3 is TGTGCCAGCAGTTTAAATCATCAGGGAGGCCACGAGCAGTACTTC. This sequence joins TRBV27 and TRBJ2-7; tentatively, D is TRBD2 (6 bases). The CDR3 has 15 amino acids. Between the trimmed V and J ends, which lost 2 bases and 5 bases, there was a span of 16 bases. CDR1 is MNHEY and CDR2 is SMNVEV in the germline V gene (reference sequence).

The rearrangement uses TRBV30 and TRBJ1-4, with D uncertain. Trimming removed 6 bases at V and 0 bases at J, with 8 bases between. The CDR3 spans 13 residues. Germline CDR1 GTSNPN, CDR2 SVGIG (reference sequence). The CDR3 spells CACSISTNEKLFF. Here the CDR3 DNA reads TGTGCCTGCTCTATTTCAACTAATGAAAAACTGTTTTTT.

The chain recombines TRBV5-1 with TRBJ2-1, with TRBD2 identical over 12 bases. This CDR3 spans 15 amino acids. V lost 7 bases, J lost 8 bases, and 10 bases stayed unmatched. The germline CDR1 and CDR2 sequences are SGHRS and YFSETQ. The CDR3 reads CASALGPSGRDEQFF. The CDR3 DNA sequence: TGCGCCAGCGCATTAGGGCCTAGCGGGAGGGATGAGCAGTTCTTC.

The J gene is TRBJ2-1, the V gene TRBV5-1; 8 bases agree with TRBD1. The V and J ends lost 0 bases and 8 bases, in that order; junction bases with no gene match: 7. The CDR3 covers 15 residues. Germline CDR1 SGHRS, CDR2 YFSETQ. In DNA, the CDR3 is TGCGCCAGCAGCTTGGTAGGACAGGGAGAGCATGAGCAGTTCTTC. Translation gives CASSLVGQGEHEQFF.

This chain uses TRBV5-4 with TRBJ2-3, with D perhaps TRBD2 (6 bases). The V end lost 1 base, the J end lost 3 bases, and 15 bases lay between the germline ends. Germline lookup yields CDR1 SGHNT and CDR2 YYREEE (reference sequence). This CDR3 is 16 amino acids long. In DNA form, the CDR3 reads TGTGCCAGCAGCTTGCCGGGAGAGTGGAGTACAGATACGCAGTATTTT. It encodes CASSLPGEWSTDTQYF.

The V call is TRBV28, the J call TRBJ2-1, with 9 bases that match TRBD2. Trimming removed 10 bases from V and 8 bases from J; junction bases left unmatched: 6. The CDR3 runs 12 residues. CDR1 and CDR2 (germline): MDHEN, SYDVKM. DNA for the CDR3: TGTGCCACGGGACTAGCTATGTATGAGCAGTTCTTC. It yields the protein CATGLAMYEQFF.

The chain employs TRBV28 and TRBJ1-3; 8 positions match TRBD1. Germline loops: CDR1 MDHEN, CDR2 SYDVKM. V was pared by 5 bases and J by 8 bases, with 5 bases of the junction left unmatched. The CDR3 totals 13 residues. The CDR3 reads CASSPQGAYTIYF. The CDR3 DNA reads as TGTGCCAGCAGTCCTCAGGGGGCATACACCATATATTTT.

The genes are TRBV5-1 and TRBJ1-3; tentatively, D is TRBD1 (6 bases). The germline CDR1 and CDR2 sequences are SGHRS and YFSETQ. The germline V and J ends were trimmed by 2 bases and 0 bases, with 9 bases remaining between them. The CDR3 spans 15 residues. CDR3 coding DNA: TGCGCCAGCAGCTTAGGACAGAGCTCTGGAAACACCATATATTTT. Its protein product is CASSLGQSSGNTIYF.